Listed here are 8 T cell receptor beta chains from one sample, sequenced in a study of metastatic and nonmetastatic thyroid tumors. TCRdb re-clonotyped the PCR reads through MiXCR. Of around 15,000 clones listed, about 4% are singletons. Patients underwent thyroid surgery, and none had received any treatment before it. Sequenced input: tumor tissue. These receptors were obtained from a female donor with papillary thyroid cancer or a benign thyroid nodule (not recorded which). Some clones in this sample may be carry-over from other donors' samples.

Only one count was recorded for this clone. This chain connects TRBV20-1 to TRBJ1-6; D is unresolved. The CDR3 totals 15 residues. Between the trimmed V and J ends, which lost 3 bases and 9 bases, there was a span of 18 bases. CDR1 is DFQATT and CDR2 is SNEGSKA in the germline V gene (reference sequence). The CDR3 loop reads CSASFRKGGSSPLHF. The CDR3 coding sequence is TGCAGTGCTAGTTTCCGGAAAGGCGGCAGTTCACCCCTCCACTTT.

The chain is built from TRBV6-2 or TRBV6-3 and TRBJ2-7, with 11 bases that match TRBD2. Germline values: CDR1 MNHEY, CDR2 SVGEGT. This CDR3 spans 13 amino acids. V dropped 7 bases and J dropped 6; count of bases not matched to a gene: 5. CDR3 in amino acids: CASTVLAGGEQYF. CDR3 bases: TGTGCCAGCACAGTGCTAGCGGGAGGCGAGCAGTACTTC.

The CDR3 is CASSLDRGNSPLHF. The CDR3 DNA reads TGCGCCAGCAGCTTGGACAGGGGAAATTCACCCCTCCACTTT. This chain joins TRBV5-1 and TRBJ1-6, with 7 bases fitting TRBD1. The CDR3 has 14 amino acids. V was pared by 0 bases and J by 7 bases, with 1 base of the junction left unmatched. CDR1 and CDR2 (germline): SGHRS, YFSETQ.

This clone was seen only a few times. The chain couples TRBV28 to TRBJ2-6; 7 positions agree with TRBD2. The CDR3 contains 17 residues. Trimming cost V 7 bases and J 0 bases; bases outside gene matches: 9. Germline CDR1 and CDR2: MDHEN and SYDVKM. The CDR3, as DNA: TGTGCCAGCACCCGCCGCGGGAGTTACTCTGGGGCCAACGTCCTGACTTTC. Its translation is CASTRRGSYSGANVLTF.

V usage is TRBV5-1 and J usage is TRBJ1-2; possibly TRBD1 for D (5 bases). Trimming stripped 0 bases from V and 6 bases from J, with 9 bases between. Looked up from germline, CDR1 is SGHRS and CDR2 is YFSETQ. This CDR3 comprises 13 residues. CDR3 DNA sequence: TGCGCCAGCAGCTTGGCTGGGACTGATGGCTACACCTTC. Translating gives CASSLAGTDGYTF.

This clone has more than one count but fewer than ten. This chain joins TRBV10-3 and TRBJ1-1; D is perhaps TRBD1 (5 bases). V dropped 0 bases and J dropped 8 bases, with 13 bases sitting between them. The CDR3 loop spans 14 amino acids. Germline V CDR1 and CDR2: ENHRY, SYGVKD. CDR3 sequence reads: CAISESEGSPEAFF. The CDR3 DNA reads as TGTGCCATCAGTGAGTCAGAGGGGTCCCCCGAAGCTTTCTTT.

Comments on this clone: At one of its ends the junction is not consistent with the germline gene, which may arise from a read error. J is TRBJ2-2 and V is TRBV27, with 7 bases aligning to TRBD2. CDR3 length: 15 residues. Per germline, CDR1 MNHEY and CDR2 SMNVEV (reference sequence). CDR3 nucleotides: TGTGCCAGCAGTTGGGCCTTTGGGGGGGTCGGGGATCTGTTTTTT. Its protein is CASSWAFGGVGDLFF.

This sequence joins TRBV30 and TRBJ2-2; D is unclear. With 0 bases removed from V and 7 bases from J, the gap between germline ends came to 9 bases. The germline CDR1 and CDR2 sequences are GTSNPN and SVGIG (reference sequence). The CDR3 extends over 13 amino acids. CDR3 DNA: TGTGCCTGGAGTGTAAAGTTATTCGGGGAGCTGTTTTTT. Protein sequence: CAWSVKLFGELFF.